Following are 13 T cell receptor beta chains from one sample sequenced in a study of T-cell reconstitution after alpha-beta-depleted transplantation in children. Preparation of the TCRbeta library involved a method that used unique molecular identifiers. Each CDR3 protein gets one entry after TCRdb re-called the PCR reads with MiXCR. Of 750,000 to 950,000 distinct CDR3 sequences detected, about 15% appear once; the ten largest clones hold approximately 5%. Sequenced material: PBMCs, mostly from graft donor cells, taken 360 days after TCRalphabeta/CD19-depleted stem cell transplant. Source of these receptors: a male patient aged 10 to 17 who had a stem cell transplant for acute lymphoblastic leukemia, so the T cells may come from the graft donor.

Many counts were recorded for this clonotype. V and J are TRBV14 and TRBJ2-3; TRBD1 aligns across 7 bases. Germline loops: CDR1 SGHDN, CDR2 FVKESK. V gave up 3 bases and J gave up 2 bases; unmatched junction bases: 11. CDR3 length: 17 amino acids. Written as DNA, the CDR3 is TGTGCCAGCAGCCAGCAGACAGGGTTGGTGGACACAGATACGCAGTATTTT. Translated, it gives CASSQQTGLVDTDTQYF.

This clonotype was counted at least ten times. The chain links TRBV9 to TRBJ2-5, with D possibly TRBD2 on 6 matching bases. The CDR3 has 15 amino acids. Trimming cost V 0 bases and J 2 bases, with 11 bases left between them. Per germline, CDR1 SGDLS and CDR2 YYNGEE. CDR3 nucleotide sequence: TGTGCCAGCAGCGTAGGAACGGGGGTGCAAGAGACCCAGTACTTC. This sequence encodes CASSVGTGVQETQYF.

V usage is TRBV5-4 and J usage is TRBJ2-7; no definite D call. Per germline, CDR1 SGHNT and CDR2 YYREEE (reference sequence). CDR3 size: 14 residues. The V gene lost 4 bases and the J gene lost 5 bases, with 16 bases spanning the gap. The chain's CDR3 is CASSLPGSLHEQYF. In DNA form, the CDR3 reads TGTGCCAGCAGCCTACCCGGTTCTCTCCACGAGCAGTACTTC. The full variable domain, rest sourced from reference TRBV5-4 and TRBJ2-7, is ETGVTQSPTHLIKTRGQQVTLRCSSQSGHNTVSWYQQALGQGPQFIFQYYREEENGRGNFPPRFSGLQFPNYSSELNVNALELDDSALYLCASSLPGSLHEQYFGPGTRLTVT.

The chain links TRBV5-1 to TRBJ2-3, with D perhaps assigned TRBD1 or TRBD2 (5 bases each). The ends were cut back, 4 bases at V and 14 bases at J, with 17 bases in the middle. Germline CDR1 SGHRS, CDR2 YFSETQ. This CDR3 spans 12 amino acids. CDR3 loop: CASSRGVKSRYF. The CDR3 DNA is TGCGCCAGCAGCCGAGGGGTTAAATCACGGTATTTT.

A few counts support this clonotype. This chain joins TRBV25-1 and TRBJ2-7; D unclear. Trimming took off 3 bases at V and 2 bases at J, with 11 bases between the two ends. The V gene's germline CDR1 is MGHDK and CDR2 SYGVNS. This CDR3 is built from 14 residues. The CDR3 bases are TGTGCCAGCAGTGAGCCTCTGCCCACCTACGAGCAGTACTTC. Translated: CASSEPLPTYEQYF.

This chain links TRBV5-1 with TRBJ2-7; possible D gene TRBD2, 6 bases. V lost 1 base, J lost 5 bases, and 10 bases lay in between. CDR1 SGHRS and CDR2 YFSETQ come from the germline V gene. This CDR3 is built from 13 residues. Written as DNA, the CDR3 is TGCGCCAGCAGCTTGAATCCGGGGGACGAGCAGTACTTC. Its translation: CASSLNPGDEQYF.

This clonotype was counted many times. This CDR3 reads CASSRDNSPLHF. The DNA of the CDR3 is TGCGCCAGCAGCCGAGATAATTCACCCCTCCACTTT. V is TRBV4-1 and J is TRBJ1-6; D gene ambiguous. The length of the CDR3 is 12 residues. CDR1 is MGHRA, CDR2 YSYEKL, per germline. V lost 4 bases and J lost 5, with 3 bases in between.

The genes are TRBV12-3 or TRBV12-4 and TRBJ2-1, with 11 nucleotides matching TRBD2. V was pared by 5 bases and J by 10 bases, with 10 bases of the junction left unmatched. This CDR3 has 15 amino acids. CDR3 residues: CASSPILAGVAEQFF. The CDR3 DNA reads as TGTGCCAGCAGTCCCATACTAGCGGGGGTGGCCGAGCAGTTCTTC.

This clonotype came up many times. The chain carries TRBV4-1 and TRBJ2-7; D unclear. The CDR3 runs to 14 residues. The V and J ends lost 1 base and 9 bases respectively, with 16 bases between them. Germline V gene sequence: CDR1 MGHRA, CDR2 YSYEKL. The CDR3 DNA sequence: TGCGCCAGCAGCCAAGGTCCCCTCGCGTCAGGGCAGTACTTC. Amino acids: CASSQGPLASGQYF.

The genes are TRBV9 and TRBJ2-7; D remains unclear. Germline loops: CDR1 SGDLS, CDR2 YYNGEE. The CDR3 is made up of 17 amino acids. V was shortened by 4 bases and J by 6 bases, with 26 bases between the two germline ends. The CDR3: CASSPYVGVGTTSEQYF. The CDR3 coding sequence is TGTGCCAGCAGCCCCTATGTGGGTGTGGGAACGACTTCCGAGCAGTACTTC.

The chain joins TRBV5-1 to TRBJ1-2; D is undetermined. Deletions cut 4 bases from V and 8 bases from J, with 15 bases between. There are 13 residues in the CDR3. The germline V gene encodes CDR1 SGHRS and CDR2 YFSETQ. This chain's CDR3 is CASSTTGLRGYTF. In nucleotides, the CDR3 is TGCGCCAGCAGCACGACGGGCCTGAGGGGCTACACCTTC. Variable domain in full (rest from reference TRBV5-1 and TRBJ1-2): KAGVTQTPRYLIKTRGQQVTLSCSPISGHRSVSWYQQTPGQGLQFLFEYFSETQRNKGNFPGRFSGRQFSNSRSEMNVSTLELGDSALYLCASSTTGLRGYTFGSGTRLTVV.

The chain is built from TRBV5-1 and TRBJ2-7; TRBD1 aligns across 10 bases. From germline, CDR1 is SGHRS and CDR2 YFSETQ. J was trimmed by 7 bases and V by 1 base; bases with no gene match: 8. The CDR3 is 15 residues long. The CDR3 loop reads CASSLPPDRGREQYF. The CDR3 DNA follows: TGCGCCAGCAGCTTGCCTCCGGACAGGGGGAGAGAGCAGTACTTC.

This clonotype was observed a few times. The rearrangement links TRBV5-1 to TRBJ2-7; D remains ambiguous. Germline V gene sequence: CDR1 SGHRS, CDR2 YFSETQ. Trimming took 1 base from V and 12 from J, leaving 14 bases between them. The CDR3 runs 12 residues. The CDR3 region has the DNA TGCGCCAGCAGCTTGCCAGGTTCCTTGAGGTACTTC. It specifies CASSLPGSLRYF.